This TCR beta chain was identified in a study of cytomegalovirus exposure and HLA in healthy donors. Whole-study results and caveats: The study designated around 150 TCR beta chains cytomegalovirus-associated. Apart from CMV serostatus, no immune exposure information was available.

CDR3 length: 16 residues. Deletions cut 4 bases from V and 1 base from J, with 15 bases between. Looked up from germline, CDR1 is SGDLS and CDR2 is YYNGEE. This clone was found once. What it recognizes is unknown. The PCR used 60 Vbeta and 13 Jbeta primers. Generated by immunoSEQ multiplex PCR, the TCRdb table keeps only in-frame clones and is missing some. This repertoire shows under 200,000 clones, about 77% found once; its top ten account for about 2.6%. The source is a woman in her thirties or forties in good health and CMV-seropositive. Sequencing was performed on PBMCs. The chain employs TRBV9 and TRBJ2-1; D is perhaps TRBD2 (7 bases). CDR3 sequence: CASSPRGGGSYNEQFF. The CDR3 region has the DNA TGTGCCAGCAGCCCCAGGGGAGGGGGGTCCTACAATGAGCAGTTCTTC.